The rows below give T cell receptor beta chains drawn from one sample of a study of blood T cell repertoires in COVID-19. Using immunoSEQ multiplex PCR, the repertoire was profiled, and TCRdb retains in-frame clones only, with some absent. The sample has 250,000 to 350,000 clones, approximately 91% seen once. The sample taken for sequencing was peripheral blood. These TCRs come from a woman in her 30s with COVID-19, enrolled during active disease. The CDR3 runs from the conserved cysteine through the conserved F or W. The D gene is left open where the match is weak. The size of a clone is reported for some rows only, either as once, few or many, or as a class for expanded clones.

CDR3aa	CDR3nt	j_gene	v_gene	d_gene	abundance
CASSLHSGQFNSPLHF	TGTGCCAGCAGCTTACACTCTGGACAGTTTAATTCACCCCTCCACTTT	TRBJ1-6	TRBV28	.	once
CASSFKGNYGYTF	TGTGCCAGCAGCTTTAAGGGGAACTATGGCTACACCTTC	TRBJ1-2	TRBV5-8	.	.
CASTRTPGNTIYF	TGTGCCAGCACCCGGACACCTGGAAACACCATATATTTT	TRBJ1-3	TRBV7-9	.	.
CAWSWVGEVDTQYF	TGTGCCTGGAGTTGGGTGGGGGAGGTAGATACGCAGTATTTT	TRBJ2-3	TRBV30	.	.
CASSQVSGDEKLFF	TGTGCCAGCAGCCAAGTTTCCGGGGATGAAAAACTGTTTTTT	TRBJ1-4	TRBV3-1/TRBV3-2	.	.
CASRSQGATEAFF	TGTGCCAGCAGGTCCCAGGGGGCCACTGAAGCTTTCTTT	TRBJ1-1	TRBV28	TRBD1	.
CAISDQGGSTEAFF	TGTGCCATCAGTGATCAGGGAGGGAGCACTGAAGCTTTCTTT	TRBJ1-1	TRBV10-3	.	once
CAWRRGTEAFF	TGTGCCTGGAGACGAGGGACTGAAGCTTTCTTT	TRBJ1-1	TRBV30	.	.
CASSLDSGRAYNEQFF	TGTGCCAGCAGTTTAGACAGCGGGAGGGCCTACAATGAGCAGTTCTTC	TRBJ2-1	TRBV28	TRBD2	.
CAWSSGQSSFSNQPQHF	TGTGCCTGGAGTTCGGGACAGAGCTCCTTCAGCAATCAGCCCCAGCATTTT	TRBJ1-5	TRBV30	TRBD1	.
CASRTGLAGAQF	TGTGCCAGCAGGACGGGACTAGCGGGAGCCCAATTC	TRBJ2-7	TRBV12-3/TRBV12-4	TRBD2	.
CASGDYTEAFF	TGTGCCTCCGGAGATTACACTGAAGCTTTCTTT	TRBJ1-1	TRBV2	.	few
CASSLTRANTGELFF	TGTGCCAGCAGTCTTACCCGCGCGAACACCGGGGAGCTGTTTTTT	TRBJ2-2	TRBV28	.	.
CATSRDRGIGNTIYF	TGTGCCACCAGCAGAGATCGAGGAATTGGAAACACCATATATTTT	TRBJ1-3	TRBV15	.	.
CATSINRAAKNIQYF	TGTGCCACCAGCATTAACAGGGCTGCCAAAAACATTCAGTACTTC	TRBJ2-4	TRBV15	.	.
CASSGRPFYEQYF	TGTGCCAGCAGCGGGAGACCCTTCTACGAGCAGTACTTC	TRBJ2-7	TRBV12-3/TRBV12-4	.	.
CSVGGQRNQPQHF	TGCAGCGTTGGTGGGCAGAGAAATCAGCCCCAGCATTTT	TRBJ1-5	TRBV29-1	.	.
CASRISWKGETQYF	TGTGCCAGCAGAATTAGTTGGAAGGGGGAGACCCAGTACTTC	TRBJ2-5	TRBV6-6	.	.
CASSLAGTPSNQPQHF	TGTGCCAGCAGCTTAGCGGGCACTCCTAGCAATCAGCCCCAGCATTTT	TRBJ1-5	TRBV7-2	.	.
CASSPSGQLNTEAFF	TGCGCCAGCAGCCCCTCGGGACAGCTGAACACTGAAGCTTTCTTT	TRBJ1-1	TRBV5-1	TRBD1	.
CASSLGRDNTEAFF	TGCGCCAGCAGCTTGGGCAGGGATAACACTGAAGCTTTCTTT	TRBJ1-1	TRBV5-1	.	.
CASSLKQGALYNEQFF	TGCGCCAGCAGCTTGAAGCAGGGGGCCCTCTACAATGAGCAGTTCTTC	TRBJ2-1	TRBV5-1	TRBD1	.
CASSAGWMNTEAFF	TGTGCCAGCAGCGCAGGGTGGATGAACACTGAAGCTTTCTTT	TRBJ1-1	TRBV9	.	.
CASSLAGGGSTYNEQFF	TGTGCCAGCAGCCTAGCGGGAGGGGGCTCCACTTACAATGAGCAGTTCTTC	TRBJ2-1	TRBV28	TRBD2	.
CASSPRARVIDEQYF	TGCGCCAGCAGCCCCCGTGCGAGGGTCATCGACGAGCAGTACTTC	TRBJ2-7	TRBV5-1	.	.
CASSWTRRGFTEAFF	TGTGCCAGCAGTTGGACAAGGAGGGGATTCACTGAAGCTTTCTTT	TRBJ1-1	TRBV6-2/TRBV6-3	.	.
CASSQGPGKNTEAFF	TGCGCCAGCAGCCAAGGGCCAGGTAAGAACACTGAAGCTTTCTTT	TRBJ1-1	TRBV4-1	.	.
CAWSDLKACNQPQHF	TGTGCCTGGAGTGACCTGAAAGCGTGCAATCAGCCCCAGCATTTT	TRBJ1-5	TRBV30	.	.
CASAGVYYEQYF	TGTGCCAGCGCCGGAGTGTACTACGAGCAGTACTTC	TRBJ2-7	TRBV6-6	.	once
CASSGQRNQPQHF	TGTGCCAGCAGTGGACAGAGAAATCAGCCCCAGCATTTT	TRBJ1-5	TRBV2	.	many
CASSEAGGRESYEQYF	TGTGCCAGCAGTGAAGCTGGCGGGAGGGAGTCGTACGAGCAGTACTTC	TRBJ2-7	TRBV2	TRBD2	.
CASSGQGYYEQYF	TGTGCCAGTAGTGGACAGGGATACTACGAGCAGTACTTC	TRBJ2-7	TRBV19	TRBD1	.
CASSYRATVNEQFF	TGTGCCAGCAGTTACAGGGCCACGGTGAATGAGCAGTTCTTC	TRBJ2-1	TRBV28	.	.
CASSLLTAQVGNTIYF	TGTGCCAGCAGCTTGTTGACAGCACAGGTTGGAAACACCATATATTTT	TRBJ1-3	TRBV5-6	.	.
CASRNSEKLFF	TGTGCCAGCAGGAACAGCGAAAAACTGTTTTTT	TRBJ1-4	TRBV6-5	.	.
CASSPTGAGNSPLHF	TGTGCCAGCAGCCCGACAGGGGCGGGTAATTCACCCCTCCACTTT	TRBJ1-6	TRBV5-4	TRBD1	.
CASSSSGTRSTDTQYF	TGTGCCAGCAGTTCCTCCGGGACAAGAAGCACAGATACGCAGTATTTT	TRBJ2-3	TRBV28	.	.
CASSRETGELFF	TGTGCCAGCAGCCGAGAGACCGGGGAGCTGTTTTTT	TRBJ2-2	TRBV9	.	.
CASSLAGTDTQYF	TGTGCCAGCAGTTTAGCGGGCACAGATACGCAGTATTTT	TRBJ2-3	TRBV28	.	.
CASSWFGGSDSYEQYF	TGTGCCAGCAGCTGGTTTGGCGGGTCAGACTCCTACGAGCAGTACTTC	TRBJ2-7	TRBV7-9	.	.
CASSMDDSAGGTGELFF	TGTGCCAGTAGTATGGACGACTCGGCGGGAGGAACCGGGGAGCTGTTTTTT	TRBJ2-2	TRBV19	TRBD2	.
CASSLVREWGTQYF	TGCGCCAGCAGCTTGGTCCGGGAGTGGGGGACCCAGTACTTC	TRBJ2-5	TRBV5-1	.	.
CALGGPIAKNIQYF	TGTGCCCTAGGGGGACCGATAGCCAAAAACATTCAGTACTTC	TRBJ2-4	TRBV19	.	.
CASSSRLAGEEGTDTQYF	TGTGCCAGCAGTTCGAGGCTAGCGGGAGAGGAGGGCACAGATACGCAGTATTTT	TRBJ2-3	TRBV28	TRBD2	.
CASSYSGGWKDQPQHF	TGTGCCAGCAGTTACTCAGGGGGATGGAAGGATCAGCCCCAGCATTTT	TRBJ1-5	TRBV6-6	.	.
CASSWVSGYTGELFF	TGTGCCAGCAGTTGGGTTAGCGGGTACACCGGGGAGCTGTTTTTT	TRBJ2-2	TRBV28	TRBD2	.
CASSLAQGYGYTF	TGCGCCAGCAGCTTGGCTCAGGGCTATGGCTACACCTTC	TRBJ1-2	TRBV5-1	.	.
CASHFRAERYEQYF	TGTGCCAGCCATTTCAGGGCGGAAAGGTACGAGCAGTACTTC	TRBJ2-7	TRBV21-1	.	.
CASSPPGVLDTQYF	TGTGCCAGCAGCCCACCGGGTGTCCTTGATACGCAGTATTTT	TRBJ2-3	TRBV5-4	.	once
CASSQGTASENTIYF	TGTGCCAGCTCACAGGGGACAGCCTCAGAAAACACCATATATTTT	TRBJ1-3	TRBV18	TRBD1	.
CASSVGQQGNSPLHF	TGTGCCAGCAGCGTAGGCCAACAGGGGAATTCACCCCTCCACTTT	TRBJ1-6	TRBV9	TRBD1	.
CAWSAGTSVDTQYF	TGTGCCTGGAGTGCCGGGACTAGCGTCGATACGCAGTATTTT	TRBJ2-3	TRBV30	TRBD2	.
CSGYVQAGGPHYEQYF	TGCAGCGGATACGTCCAGGCGGGAGGTCCCCACTACGAGCAGTACTTC	TRBJ2-7	TRBV29-1	TRBD2	.
CASSDPRKVAGVCYEQYF	TGTGCCAGCAGTGACCCGCGAAAGGTAGCGGGAGTGTGCTACGAGCAGTACTTC	TRBJ2-7	TRBV6-4	TRBD2	.
CASSLVGQGADEQYF	TGTGCCAGCAGCTTGGTTGGGCAGGGGGCAGACGAGCAGTACTTC	TRBJ2-7	TRBV5-5	TRBD1	once